The T cell receptor (beta chain) described here comes from a study of T-cell reconstitution after alpha-beta-depleted transplantation in children. The TCRbeta library incorporated unique molecular identifiers. Each CDR3 protein gets one entry after TCRdb re-called the PCR reads with MiXCR. The table lists around 700,000 distinct CDR3 sequences, less than 15% of them singletons. Notes on the study in general: Some patients showed high day-60 TCRbeta diversity, which derived from surviving recipient T cells and thymic progenitors. Once a year had passed after transplant, T-cell counts and diversity came mostly from newly produced T cells. Reportedly, alpha-beta T cells present about two months post-transplant originated from several hundred expanded clones of graft origin.

At least ten counts were recorded for this clonotype. Its antigen is as yet unknown. The clonotype originates from a girl aged 2 to 10 with congenital amegakaryocytic thrombocytopenia, due to receive a stem cell transplant. The sequences come from PBMCs, collected before TCRalphabeta/CD19-depleted stem cell transplant.

CDR3 residues: CASRYSGTISYNEQFF. Here the CDR3 DNA reads TGCGCCAGCAGATATAGCGGGACCATCTCCTACAATGAGCAGTTCTTC. The V gene is TRBV5-1, the J gene TRBJ2-1; TRBD2 agrees at 8 bases. Germline CDR1 is SGHRS and CDR2 is YFSETQ. This CDR3 has 16 residues. The V and J ends lost 5 bases and 0 bases, in that order; junction bases with no gene match: 7.